This is a list of T cell receptor beta chains from one sample in a study of shared clonotypes between healthy human individuals. Only in-frame clones appear in the TCRdb table, and some are missing; sequencing was by immunoSEQ multiplex PCR. The sample lists 500,000 to 550,000 clones; roughly 95% were seen once. The source material was naive CD4+ T cells sorted from blood. The receptors stem from a woman in her twenties or thirties in good health. Both conserved end residues are part of each CDR3. D genes are given only for firm matches. Only part of the rows carry a size: once, few, many, or a class if the clone is expanded.

TRBJ2-5	TRBV11-2	TRBD2	-	TGTGCCAGCAGTAGAATCGGGGGGAATTGGGAGACCCAGTACTTC	CASSRIGGNWETQYF
TRBJ2-1	TRBV11-3	TRBD2	-	TGTGCCAGCAGCCTGGGGCCTACTAGCGGGAGGGGCAATGAGCAGTTCTTC	CASSLGPTSGRGNEQFF
TRBJ1-2	TRBV19	-	-	TGTGCCAGTAGCAACGGGGCCCCTAACTATGGCTACACCTTC	CASSNGAPNYGYTF
TRBJ2-5	TRBV2	TRBD2	-	TGTGCCAGCAGTTCCGGGACTAGCGGGTTCAATTGGGAGACCCAGTACTTC	CASSSGTSGFNWETQYF
TRBJ2-5	TRBV6-1	-	-	TGTGCCAGCAGAGGGGGGCGGAGCCAAGAGACCCAGTACTTC	CASRGGRSQETQYF
TRBJ1-5	TRBV2	TRBD1	-	TGTGCCAGCAGCGGACAGGGTGGCAGCAATCAGCCCCAGCATTTT	CASSGQGGSNQPQHF
TRBJ2-5	TRBV28	-	-	TGTGCCAGCACCTTGAGAGAGACCCAGTACTTC	CASTLRETQYF
TRBJ2-1	TRBV28	-	-	TGTGCCAGCAGTTTTAGTTGGGAGGCAATCCCTTCCTACAATGAGCAGTTCTTC	CASSFSWEAIPSYNEQFF
TRBJ2-7	TRBV27	-	-	TGTGCCAGCAGTTTGTACTCTCCCCCCTACGAGCAGTACTTC	CASSLYSPPYEQYF
TRBJ1-4	TRBV11-2	-	once	TGTGCCAGCAGCTTGAATCGAGCTAATGAAAAACTGTTTTTT	CASSLNRANEKLFF
TRBJ1-2	TRBV19	TRBD1	once	TGTGCCACCCACAGATCAGGGGGCGGCTATGGCTACACCTTC	CATHRSGGGYGYTF
TRBJ2-6	TRBV2	-	-	TGTGCCAGCAGTGGTCAGCCCTCTGGGGCCAACGTCCTGACTTTC	CASSGQPSGANVLTF
TRBJ1-3	TRBV13	-	-	TGTGCCAGCAGCCCAGGGGCGCCCTCTGGAAACACCATATATTTT	CASSPGAPSGNTIYF
TRBJ2-5	TRBV11-1	TRBD1	once	TGTGCCAGCAGCTTACCAGACAGGGTGATCGGGGAGACCCAGTACTTC	CASSLPDRVIGETQYF
TRBJ2-2	TRBV11-2	TRBD1	-	TGTGCCAGCAGCTTACCCCCCAGGGGGACCACCGGGGAGCTGTTTTTT	CASSLPPRGTTGELFF
TRBJ1-1	TRBV6-5	-	-	TGTGCCAGCAGTATGTATGGGATGGACACTGAAGCTTTCTTT	CASSMYGMDTEAFF
TRBJ2-7	TRBV7-9	TRBD1	-	TGTGCCAGCAGCAGCCGGGGGACAGGGACCTACGAGCAGTACTTC	CASSSRGTGTYEQYF
TRBJ2-2	TRBV7-9	-	-	TGTGCCGTACAAAGGAGGGAGAACACCGGGGAGCTGTTTTTT	CAVQRRENTGELFF